This T cell receptor beta chain appears in the sequencing data of a study of T cell responses to AZD1222 COVID-19 vaccine. CDR3 length: 12 residues. Trimming took 3 bases from V and 6 from J, leaving 9 bases between them. In germline, CDR1 is SGHRS, CDR2 YFSETQ. Findings and caveats of the study: CD4 TCRs associated with vaccination spanned spike, dominating at 160-218 and 743-854. The study found Spike-specific TCR breadth and depth rose after two AZD1222 doses. Targets within unmutated variant regions were reportedly found for nearly half of spike-specific TCRs. The donor group comprised mostly white British people and more females; the analysis possibly underestimated clonal diversity.

Repertoires were generated with immunoSEQ multiplex PCR, while TCRdb's copy carries only in-frame clones and drops some. The sample holds 100,000 to 150,000 clones, about 90% seen once. As to this clone: Its target is not known. This specimen includes other DNA sequences encoding the same CDR3.

The source of this sequence is an adult in good health. This specimen was peripheral blood, taken on day 0 of AZD1222 vaccination. The chain carries TRBV5-1 and TRBJ1-2; TRBD1 is a possible D gene (5 bases). CDR3 bases: TGCGCCAGCAGCTCTCAGGGTAATGGCTACACCTTC. This gives the protein CASSSQGNGYTF.